What follows are 17 T cell receptor beta chains derived from one specimen sequenced in a study of cytomegalovirus exposure and HLA in healthy donors. In the PCR, 60 Vbeta and 13 Jbeta primers were used. Measured with immunoSEQ multiplex PCR; TCRdb has only the in-frame clones, and not every one. The sample has 85,000 to 120,000 clones; roughly 80% are singletons. Material: PBMCs. Receptors originate from a man aged 35 to 55 in good health and CMV-seronegative.

The V call is TRBV7-6, the J call TRBJ1-1; TRBD1 might be the D (5 bases). Trimming cost V 5 bases and J 0 bases, with 13 bases left between them. The CDR3 sequence is 15 residues long. The germline V gene has CDR1 SGHVS and CDR2 FNYEAQ. CDR3 protein: CASSLQGRVNTEAFF. Here the CDR3 DNA reads TGTGCCAGCAGCCTTCAGGGCAGGGTGAACACTGAAGCTTTCTTT.

This clone appeared a few times. The chain is built from TRBV11-2 and TRBJ1-6; weak D call: TRBD1 (6 bases). The V and J ends lost 5 bases and 9 bases respectively, with 14 bases between them. This CDR3 comprises 14 residues. CDR1 and CDR2 (germline): SGHAT, FQNNGV. CDR3 in DNA: TGTGCCAGCAGCCCTGGGGGACAACGTTCACCCCTCCACTTT. Its translation: CASSPGGQRSPLHF.

The V and J genes are TRBV7-2 and TRBJ2-7; TRBD1 agrees at 8 bases. V lost 5 bases and J lost 6; bases outside the gene matches: 9. Germline V gives CDR1 SGHTA, CDR2 FQGNSA. This CDR3 is built from 14 residues. The CDR3 nucleotides read TGTGCCAGCAGCCACGGTCAGGGGGCTCTCGAGCAGTACTTC. It yields the protein CASSHGQGALEQYF.

This chain uses TRBV5-4 with TRBJ1-3; the D is unclear. The CDR3 loop spans 14 amino acids. CDR1 is SGHNT and CDR2 is YYREEE in the germline V gene (reference sequence). Trimming removed 1 base at V and 2 bases at J, with 7 bases between. CDR3 nucleotide sequence: TGTGCCAGCAGCTTGTTCTCAGCTGGAAACACCATATATTTT. Translated: CASSLFSAGNTIYF.

The V gene is TRBV7-9, the J gene TRBJ1-6; 7 nucleotides line up with TRBD1. Germline V gives CDR1 SEHNR, CDR2 FQNEAQ (reference sequence). The ends lost 5 bases at V and 10 bases at J; junction bases unmatched: 14. The CDR3 runs 16 residues. The CDR3 region has the DNA TGTGCCAGCAGCCAACGTTTGACCGGAGGGGGCTCACCCCTCCACTTT. Translated: CASSQRLTGGGSPLHF.

The gene calls are TRBV11-2 and TRBJ2-1; D perhaps matches TRBD2 (5 bases). Looked up from germline, CDR1 is SGHAT and CDR2 is FQNNGV. The V end lost 0 bases, the J end lost 10 bases, and 13 bases lay between the germline ends. The CDR3 contains 14 residues. In DNA, the CDR3 is TGTGCCAGCAGCTTAGATCCGGGGTTCGGGGAGCAGTTCTTC. Residues: CASSLDPGFGEQFF.

This clone was found a few times. The chain carries TRBV29-1 and TRBJ2-5; 11 nucleotides align to TRBD2. Germline CDR1 reads SQVTM; CDR2 reads ANQGSEA. J gave up 9 bases and V 7 bases, and 10 bases lay outside the gene matches. This CDR3 is 13 amino acids long. In DNA form, the CDR3 reads TGCAGCGCCTCCCTGACTAGCGGGGTGGCCCAGTACTTC. Its protein is CSASLTSGVAQYF.

This clone was counted only a few times. V usage is TRBV19 and J usage is TRBJ2-1; no reliable D call. The CDR3 has 13 amino acids. Trimming stripped 3 bases from V and 5 bases from J, with 8 bases between. Germline V gene data show CDR1 as LNHDA and CDR2 as SQIVND (reference sequence). This chain's CDR3 is CASSINPDNEQFF. The CDR3 coding sequence is TGTGCCAGTAGTATTAATCCCGACAATGAGCAGTTCTTC.

The chain is built from TRBV9 and TRBJ2-7, with D possibly matching TRBD2 (6 bases). The CDR3 covers 16 residues. The V end was cut by 4 bases, the J end by 5 bases, with 22 bases between. Germline V gives CDR1 SGDLS, CDR2 YYNGEE. The CDR3 sequence: CASSPQASASAHEQYF. The CDR3 DNA reads as TGTGCCAGCAGCCCCCAAGCCTCGGCTAGCGCACACGAGCAGTACTTC.

This clone was detected a few times. V is TRBV5-6 and J is TRBJ1-6, with a weak D call TRBD1 (5 bases). The CDR3 is 14 residues long. Germline CDR1 is SGHDT and CDR2 is YYEEEE. Deletions cut 4 bases from V and 6 bases from J, with 11 bases between. CDR3 protein: CASSRRQTNSPLHF. The CDR3 DNA reads as TGTGCCAGCAGCCGAAGACAGACTAATTCACCCCTCCACTTT.

For the CDR3, the DNA is TGCGCCAGCAGCTTGGACTGGTACGAGCAGTACTTC. It yields the protein CASSLDWYEQYF. V is TRBV5-1 and J is TRBJ2-7; the D is unclear. V lost 0 bases and J 4 bases, leaving 5 bases between the germline ends. Germline V gene sequence: CDR1 SGHRS, CDR2 YFSETQ. CDR3 length: 12 amino acids. Supplemented by reference TRBV5-1 and TRBJ2-7, the full variable domain reads KAGVTQTPRYLIKTRGQQVTLSCSPISGHRSVSWYQQTPGQGLQFLFEYFSETQRNKGNFPGRFSGRQFSNSRSEMNVSTLELGDSALYLCASSLDWYEQYFGPGTRLTVT.

The chain couples TRBV5-1 to TRBJ1-2; 8 bases match TRBD1. The germline V gene encodes CDR1 SGHRS and CDR2 YFSETQ. The CDR3 spans 15 residues. V shed 4 bases, J shed 2 bases, and the junction held 7 bases outside the gene matches. CDR3 DNA: TGCGCCAGCAGCACGGGGACAGGTTGGAACTATGGCTACACCTTC. Translating gives CASSTGTGWNYGYTF.

This clone was counted a single time. V is TRBV11-2 and J is TRBJ2-2, with no clear D. Germline V lookup: CDR1 SGHAT, CDR2 FQNNGV. This CDR3 is built from 15 residues. Trimming shortened V by 5 bases and J by 0 bases, and 10 bases separated the two germline ends. CDR3 residues: CASSPTRTNTGELFF. In nucleotides, the CDR3 is TGTGCCAGCAGCCCGACACGAACGAACACCGGGGAGCTGTTTTTT.

A few counts support this clone. The chain employs TRBV12-5 and TRBJ1-1; 11 bases are a match to TRBD1. The CDR3 contains 17 residues. Trimming at V came to 1 base and at J to 3 bases, leaving 7 bases not matched to a gene. Germline CDR1 and CDR2: LGHNT and FRNRAP. The DNA of the CDR3 is TGTGCTAGTGGTTTGGCGAGGGGACAGGGGGGCCACACTGAAGCTTTCTTT. It codes for CASGLARGQGGHTEAFF.

CDR3 sequence (DNA): TGCGCCAGCAGCTTGGACAGGGATGCCACTGAAGCTTTCTTT. Encoded protein: CASSLDRDATEAFF. The chain recombines TRBV5-1 with TRBJ1-1, with a possible D match to TRBD1 (6 bases). This CDR3 contains 14 residues. The V and J ends lost 0 bases and 4 bases respectively, with 10 bases between them. Looked up from germline, CDR1 is SGHRS and CDR2 is YFSETQ.

The CDR3 DNA reads as TGTGCCAGCAGCACCAAGGGGGCCGGGGGCTATGGCTACACCTTC. This translates into CASSTKGAGGYGYTF. V and J are TRBV5-6 and TRBJ1-2; 7 nucleotides line up with TRBD1. After removal of 4 bases from V and 4 bases from J, the junction contained 10 bases not matched to a gene. The CDR3 covers 15 residues. Germline V gives CDR1 SGHDT, CDR2 YYEEEE.

V gene TRBV19 combines with J gene TRBJ2-5, with D possibly matching TRBD2 (5 bases). This CDR3 spans 14 amino acids. V was cut by 6 bases and J by 2 bases, with 13 bases left in between. Germline-derived CDR1 and CDR2 are LNHDA and SQIVND (reference sequence). The DNA for the CDR3 is TGTGCCAGTAGATCAGGTGGCGGGCAAGAGACCCAGTACTTC. This codes for CASRSGGGQETQYF.